The rows below give T cell receptor beta chains drawn from one sample of a study of shared clonotypes between healthy human individuals. Here immunoSEQ multiplex PCR was the method, and the copy in TCRdb shows in-frame clones only, minus some. This sample has approximately 240,000 clones, with over 60% found just once. Specimen: memory CD4+ T cells sorted from blood. Every receptor here comes from a man aged 30 to 39 in good health. CDR3s include the opening cysteine and the closing phenylalanine or tryptophan. A D gene is named only where the DNA matches it firmly. Not every row has a clone size; where given, it reads once, few, many or a size class.

DNA,CDR3,size,V,D,J
TGTGCCAGCAGCCAAGATGGAAGGATATTCAATGAGCAGTTCTTC,CASSQDGRIFNEQFF,few,TRBV4-2,-,TRBJ2-1
TGTGCCAGCAGTTTAGGGCCACTTAAAGAGACCCAGTACTTC,CASSLGPLKETQYF,once,TRBV27,-,TRBJ2-5
TGTGCCAGCAGCAGGGACAGCTTCAAGCAGTACTTC,CASSRDSFKQYF,-,TRBV2,TRBD1,TRBJ2-7
TGCAGTGCTAGATTAGGCGAGACCCAGTACTTC,CSARLGETQYF,-,TRBV20-1,-,TRBJ2-5
TGTGCCAGCAGTGTGGGGGGTGCGGGCAATCAGCCCCAGCATTTT,CASSVGGAGNQPQHF,-,TRBV6-1,-,TRBJ1-5
TGTGCCAGCAGTTCGCAAGGGGGACGGGATCAGCCCCAGCATTTT,CASSSQGGRDQPQHF,-,TRBV28,-,TRBJ1-5
TGTGCCAGCAGCTTAGCGGGAGGAGTTGAGACCCAGTACTTC,CASSLAGGVETQYF,once,TRBV7-8,-,TRBJ2-5
TGTGCCACCAGCAGTGGACAGCCCAATAGTCACGAGCAGTACTTC,CATSSGQPNSHEQYF,-,TRBV15,-,TRBJ2-7
TGTGCCAGCAGCATACAGGTCCCCCCGGAAAAACTGTTTTTT,CASSIQVPPEKLFF,few,TRBV27,-,TRBJ1-4
TGTGCCAGCAGTTCAGGGGCGGGAGGTTACCATGAGCAGTTCTTC,CASSSGAGGYHEQFF,-,TRBV11-2,TRBD2,TRBJ2-1
TGTGCCAGCAGCCCCACCGGGTCAAGCGGGAGAGGGCTATACGAGCAGTACTTC,CASSPTGSSGRGLYEQYF,once,TRBV7-3,TRBD2,TRBJ2-7
TGTGCCAGCAAGAAGGGGGGTGGCAATCAGCCCCAGCATTTT,CASKKGGGNQPQHF,-,TRBV6-5,-,TRBJ1-5
TGTGCCAGCAGTTTATTTTTGGGTGACAGTGGGAATCAGCCCCAGCATTTT,CASSLFLGDSGNQPQHF,many,TRBV28,-,TRBJ1-5
TGTGCCAGCAGCGCGTACAGGGATTATAGCAATCAGCCCCAGCATTTT,CASSAYRDYSNQPQHF,many,TRBV7-4,-,TRBJ1-5
TGTGCCAGCAGCCACATCACCGGGCAACGAGGGACCGGGGAGCTGTTTTTT,CASSHITGQRGTGELFF,once,TRBV7-6,-,TRBJ2-2
TGCGCCAGCAGCCCCGGGACAGCAAACAATGAGCAGTTCTTC,CASSPGTANNEQFF,-,TRBV5-1,TRBD1,TRBJ2-1
TGTGCCAGCAATTACGGGAGAGGGGAGACCCAGTACTTC,CASNYGRGETQYF,few,TRBV2,-,TRBJ2-5
TGTGCCAGCAGCGTGCGACCCACGCTCGGCAACACCATATATTTT,CASSVRPTLGNTIYF,once,TRBV9,-,TRBJ1-3
TGTGCCAGCAGTTTTAATCGAGAGACCCAGTACTTC,CASSFNRETQYF,-,TRBV6-5,-,TRBJ2-5
TGTGCCAGCAGTAGCTTCCAGGGGAGCAACGAGCAGTACTTC,CASSSFQGSNEQYF,few,TRBV7-9,-,TRBJ2-7
TGTGCCAGCAGTTCTGGGACCTATAGCTACACCTTC,CASSSGTYSYTF,-,TRBV28,-,TRBJ1-2
TGTGCCAGCAGTTTGTTAGGGGGCGCGACTGAAGCTTTCTTT,CASSLLGGATEAFF,-,TRBV11-2,TRBD1,TRBJ1-1
TGCAGTGCTTCGACACCTTTCGAAGCTTTCTTT,CSASTPFEAFF,few,TRBV20-1,-,TRBJ1-1
TGTGCCAGCAGTGAAGTAGCCCGGGACACCTACGAGCAGTACTTC,CASSEVARDTYEQYF,once,TRBV6-1,-,TRBJ2-7
TGCGCCAGCAGCTTAACAGGGGGAAAACTGTTTTTT,CASSLTGGKLFF,-,TRBV5-1,TRBD1,TRBJ1-4
TGTGCCAGCAGTTTACCCCCCGGCACTAGCGGATTAGCCAAAAACATTCAGTACTTC,CASSLPPGTSGLAKNIQYF,once,TRBV28,TRBD2,TRBJ2-4
TGTGCCAGTAGACCGGGACATTCCACAGATACGCAGTATTTT,CASRPGHSTDTQYF,-,TRBV19,-,TRBJ2-3
TGTGCCAGCAGCCCTGGGACTAGCGGGACCACAGATACGCAGTATTTT,CASSPGTSGTTDTQYF,-,TRBV11-3,TRBD2,TRBJ2-3
TGTGCCAGCAGCTTACAGGGTACTACGCAGTATTTT,CASSLQGTTQYF,once,TRBV7-2,-,TRBJ2-3
TGTGCCAGCAGCTTAGCGTTCCGCGGACAGGGTCGGGGCTCCTACAATGAGCAGTTCTTC,CASSLAFRGQGRGSYNEQFF,-,TRBV7-6,TRBD1,TRBJ2-1
TGTGCCAGCAGCTCTAGCGGGCTTAGCACAGATACGCAGTATTTT,CASSSSGLSTDTQYF,once,TRBV7-8,TRBD2,TRBJ2-3
TGTGCCAGCAGGTCCGGGGCCTACGCTAACTATGGCTACACCTTC,CASRSGAYANYGYTF,-,TRBV6-5,-,TRBJ1-2
TGTGCCAGCAGCTTAGCGCCGCTAGGGTACAATGAGCAGTTCTTC,CASSLAPLGYNEQFF,-,TRBV7-2,-,TRBJ2-1
TGCGCCAGCACCCCCTTTGGTAGCGGGAGTGCGCTAGAGACGGATACGCAGTATTTT,CASTPFGSGSALETDTQYF,many,TRBV4-1,TRBD2,TRBJ2-3
TGTGCCAGCAGCTCCCGGGACAGGGTTTTTCCGAACACCGGGGAGCTGTTTTTT,CASSSRDRVFPNTGELFF,-,TRBV5-8,TRBD1,TRBJ2-2
TGTGCCAGCAGCCAAGTAATGGGAACAGATACGCAGTATTTT,CASSQVMGTDTQYF,-,TRBV4-2,-,TRBJ2-3
TGTGCCAGCAGTGAAATTGATGGTACCGGGGAGCTGTTTTTT,CASSEIDGTGELFF,-,TRBV2,-,TRBJ2-2
TGCAGCTCCCGACAGGGGGGCACAGATACGCAGTATTTT,CSSRQGGTDTQYF,few,TRBV29-1,TRBD1,TRBJ2-3
TGTGCCAGCAGTGAGACCGCCGGGACAGGGTTGGGGGTCCAAGAGACCCAGTACTTC,CASSETAGTGLGVQETQYF,-,TRBV2,TRBD1,TRBJ2-5
TGTGCCAGCATGGGGAGCCTCTCTGGAAACACCATATATTTT,CASMGSLSGNTIYF,-,TRBV6-1,-,TRBJ1-3
TGTGCCAGTAGTAGTCCGTCTAGCGGGAGTATGGGGAACACCGGGGAGCTGTTTTTT,CASSSPSSGSMGNTGELFF,-,TRBV19,TRBD2,TRBJ2-2
TGCGCCAGCAGCTTCCGCGGACATGGCTACACCTTC,CASSFRGHGYTF,-,TRBV5-1,-,TRBJ1-2
TGTGCCAGTACCCGAGGGCGGAGGATGGGGAACACTGAAGCTTTCTTT,CASTRGRRMGNTEAFF,-,TRBV19,-,TRBJ1-1
TGTGCCAGCAGCAATAGGGGATCCGGGACACCTACCTACGAGCAGTACTTC,CASSNRGSGTPTYEQYF,few,TRBV7-2,-,TRBJ2-7
TGTGCCAGCAGTTTATTCGGCGGGGAGCTGTTTTTT,CASSLFGGELFF,-,TRBV28,-,TRBJ2-2